Below are 28 T cell receptor beta chains sequenced from a single sample in a study of CD8 T cells in ankylosing spondylitis. TCRdb reprocessed the 5' RACE reads via MiXCR and lists one record per CDR3 protein. Seen here are fewer than 250,000 distinct CDR3 sequences, under 12% observed once, and the top ten hold around 2.6%. The sample was blood, either unsorted or a sorted T cell fraction (not recorded which). These receptors were taken from a male donor with ankylosing spondylitis or in good health (not recorded which).

This chain joins TRBV5-1 and TRBJ2-1; TRBD1 matches at 9 bases. The trim removed 3 bases at V and 1 base at J, leaving 5 bases unmatched. Per the germline V gene, CDR1 is SGHRS and CDR2 is YFSETQ. This CDR3 is 16 amino acids long. CDR3 DNA sequence: TGCGCCAGCAGCTCCGCCGGGACAGGGTCCTACAATGAGCAGTTCTTC. Residues: CASSSAGTGSYNEQFF.

This clonotype came up many times. The chain joins TRBV7-9 to TRBJ1-3; 7 bases are a match to TRBD1. This CDR3 contains 15 residues. J was trimmed by 2 bases and V by 4 bases; bases with no gene match: 5. Germline V CDR1 and CDR2: SEHNR, FQNEAQ (reference sequence). CDR3 sequence (DNA): TGTGCCAGCAGCTCCTACAGGGGAACTGGAAACACCATATATTTT. As protein: CASSSYRGTGNTIYF.

This clonotype was observed many times. V is TRBV3-1 and J is TRBJ2-5; unclear D gene. The CDR3 sequence is 15 residues long. CDR1 is LGHDT, CDR2 YNNKEL, per germline (reference sequence). V shed 4 bases and J shed 0 bases, with 12 bases lying between them. Here the CDR3 reads CASSPPAGYQETQYF. The CDR3 region has the DNA TGTGCCAGCAGCCCCCCCGCTGGGTACCAAGAGACCCAGTACTTC.

As for this clonotype: The germline gene is not matched at one end of the junction; a read error may be the cause. V is TRBV14 and J is TRBJ2-1; tentative D call: TRBD2 (6 bases). The CDR3 extends over 15 amino acids. Looked up from germline, CDR1 is SGHDN and CDR2 is FVKESK. CDR3 sequence: CASSQVGGFYNERFF. As DNA, the CDR3 is TGTGCCAGCAGCCAAGTAGGAGGGTTCTACAATGAGCGGTTCTTC.

Regarding this clonotype: A single base separates this from a much larger clone, so it may be a read error. The gene calls are TRBV2 and TRBJ2-2; 7 nucleotides agree with TRBD2. This CDR3 has 11 amino acids. Germline V lookup: CDR1 SNHLY, CDR2 FYNNEI. This CDR3 reads CASKTGGEPFF. As DNA, the CDR3 is TGTGCCAGCAAAACTGGGGGGGAGCCGTTTTTT.

This clonotype was observed at least ten times. V gene TRBV20-1 combines with J gene TRBJ2-2; D ambiguous. The CDR3 has 16 residues. Trimming removed 3 bases from V and 1 base from J, with 15 bases in between. The V gene's germline CDR1 is DFQATT and CDR2 SNEGSKA (reference sequence). The CDR3 coding sequence is TGCAGTGCTAGGGCTCCCGCTCCTAGGAACACCGGGGAGCTGTTTTTT. This translates into CSARAPAPRNTGELFF.

This clonotype was counted many times. V and J are TRBV6-1 and TRBJ2-7; 14 positions match TRBD2. Trimming cost V 0 bases and J 13 bases; bases outside gene matches: 5. Per germline, CDR1 MNHNS and CDR2 SASEGT. This CDR3 is built from 14 residues. The CDR3 region is CASSEAGTSGSDYF. CDR3 coding DNA: TGTGCCAGCAGTGAAGCCGGGACTAGCGGGAGTGACTACTTC.

This clonotype has a handful of counts. The chain is built from TRBV6-5 and TRBJ1-1; TRBD1 matches 8 bases. Germline assignment: CDR1 MNHEY and CDR2 SVGAGI. Trimming removed 2 bases from V and 4 bases from J; junction bases left unmatched: 6. The CDR3 covers 15 residues. This chain's CDR3 is CASSYHPTGGTEAFF. CDR3 sequence (DNA): TGTGCCAGCAGTTACCATCCTACAGGGGGCACTGAAGCTTTCTTT.

V usage is TRBV20-1 and J usage is TRBJ1-1; 10 bases align to TRBD1. CDR3 length: 13 amino acids. The V gene end was trimmed by 3 bases and the J gene end by 5 bases; junction bases not matched to a gene: 3. Germline assignment: CDR1 DFQATT and CDR2 SNEGSKA (reference sequence). The CDR3 bases are TGCAGTGCTAGTCGGGACAGGGGAACTGAAGCTTTCTTT. This translates into CSASRDRGTEAFF.

This clonotype was seen ten or more times. The chain combines TRBV2 with TRBJ2-7, with TRBD1 identical over 10 bases. Germline CDR1 reads SNHLY; CDR2 reads FYNNEI. CDR3 length: 15 residues. V lost 3 bases to trimming and J lost 3 bases; unmatched junction nucleotides: 5. CDR3 in amino acids: CASSDLGTGDYEQYF. CDR3 in DNA: TGTGCCAGCAGTGACCTCGGGACAGGGGACTACGAGCAGTACTTC.

This clonotype was detected ten times or more. The V and J genes are TRBV10-3 and TRBJ2-1; possibly TRBD2 for D (5 bases). Trimming left V 4 bases short and J 14 bases short, with 12 bases between. Germline V lookup: CDR1 ENHRY, CDR2 SYGVKD. CDR3 length equals 11 residues. The CDR3 reads CAISGGSLEFF. The CDR3 nucleotides read TGTGCCATCAGTGGAGGGTCCCTGGAGTTCTTC.

This clonotype was seen a handful of times. The chain couples TRBV20-1 to TRBJ2-7; a possible D gene is TRBD1 (7 bases). CDR3 length: 14 residues. The V end lost 4 bases, the J end lost 3 bases, and 16 bases lay between the germline ends. The germline V gene encodes CDR1 DFQATT and CDR2 SNEGSKA (reference sequence). Here the CDR3 DNA reads TGCAGTGCTATTTCCGGGACAGCGGGCTACGAGCAGTACTTC. The encoded protein is CSAISGTAGYEQYF.

The genes are TRBV7-7 and TRBJ2-1, with D perhaps matching TRBD2 (6 bases). CDR1 SSHAT and CDR2 FNYEAQ come from the germline V gene (reference sequence). The CDR3 is 14 residues long. V was shortened by 1 base and J by 7 bases, with 11 bases between the two germline ends. The CDR3 loop reads CASSLDSGGNEQFF. CDR3 nucleotides: TGTGCCAGCAGCTTAGATAGCGGAGGGAATGAGCAGTTCTTC.

There are many counts of this clonotype. The chain recombines TRBV5-1 with TRBJ2-7; 7 bases agree with TRBD1. CDR3 length: 16 amino acids. V dropped 2 bases and J dropped 3; count of bases not matched to a gene: 11. CDR1 and CDR2 from the germline V gene are SGHRS and YFSETQ. The CDR3 DNA reads as TGCGCCAGCAGCTTTGAGAGGGGGCAAGGGATCTACGAGCAGTACTTC. The encoded protein is CASSFERGQGIYEQYF.

This clonotype has just a few counts. The chain has TRBV7-2 and TRBJ2-3; D is tentatively TRBD1 or TRBD2 (5 bases each). V dropped 4 bases and J dropped 7 bases, with 18 bases sitting between them. The CDR3 runs to 15 residues. Germline loops: CDR1 SGHTA, CDR2 FQGNSA. CDR3 in amino acids: CASSSGGGDGNTQYF. DNA for the CDR3: TGTGCCAGCAGCTCAGGCGGTGGGGACGGAAATACGCAGTATTTT.

This clonotype was detected only a few times. A much more abundant neighbour one base away suggests this may be a read error. The CDR3 DNA sequence: TGTGCCATCAGCCCTCTCGGGGAAGATACGCAGTATTTT. Its translation: CAISPLGEDTQYF. The chain is built from TRBV10-3 and TRBJ2-3, with TRBD2 as a possible D gene (5 bases). The CDR3 consists of 13 residues. The V and J ends lost 6 bases and 5 bases respectively, with 12 bases between them. Germline V gives CDR1 ENHRY, CDR2 SYGVKD.

This clonotype was seen repeatedly, ten times or more. V usage is TRBV6-5 and J usage is TRBJ2-3; TRBD1 agrees at 7 bases. CDR1 and CDR2 (germline): MNHEY, SVGAGI. The CDR3 loop spans 16 amino acids. With V trimmed by 4 bases and J by 2 bases, 9 bases remained unmatched. CDR3 nucleotides: TGTGCCAGCAGTTCTTTCAACAGGGGACACACAGATACGCAGTATTTT. Its protein is CASSSFNRGHTDTQYF.

This clonotype was seen many times. The CDR3 region has the DNA TGTGCCAGCAGCCAAGTGACAGGGTTGAAAGCCGGGGAGCTGTTTTTT. This codes for CASSQVTGLKAGELFF. The V gene is TRBV4-2, the J gene TRBJ2-2, with TRBD1 matching over 7 bases. The CDR3 has 16 amino acids. Germline V lookup: CDR1 LGHNA, CDR2 YNFKEQ. The ends lost 1 base at V and 6 bases at J; junction bases unmatched: 8.

This clonotype occurred many times. The chain links TRBV7-2 to TRBJ2-3, with 10 bases aligning to TRBD2. The V segment lost 3 bases and the J segment 2 bases; nucleotides outside the gene matches: 2. The length of the CDR3 is 15 residues. CDR1 is SGHTA, CDR2 FQGNSA, per germline. DNA for the CDR3: TGTGCCAGCAGCTTTAGCGGGGGGCACACAGATACGCAGTATTTT. It yields the protein CASSFSGGHTDTQYF.

V usage is TRBV4-1 and J usage is TRBJ2-3; the D gene is possibly TRBD2 (6 bases). The CDR3 covers 16 residues. V was shortened by 0 bases and J by 0 bases, with 10 bases between the two germline ends. CDR1 is MGHRA and CDR2 is YSYEKL in the germline V gene. The CDR3 DNA reads TGCGCCAGCAGCCAAGACGGGAGCGGAAGCACAGATACGCAGTATTTT. Translation gives CASSQDGSGSTDTQYF.

This clonotype was recorded at least ten times. This chain joins TRBV20-1 and TRBJ1-5, with D tentatively TRBD1 (5 bases). The CDR3 is made up of 17 amino acids. Germline CDR1 and CDR2: DFQATT and SNEGSKA (reference sequence). V lost 6 bases, J lost 0 bases, and 21 bases lay in between. The CDR3 loop reads CSAGVLGGMDSNQPQHF. The CDR3, as DNA: TGCAGTGCAGGAGTTTTGGGGGGGATGGATAGCAATCAGCCCCAGCATTTT.

In the case of this clonotype: Just one base apart from a much larger clone, this may be a read error. Here the CDR3 reads CVSRSDRGGSLGYTF. The CDR3 DNA is TGTGTCAGCAGGTCTGACAGGGGAGGTTCTCTTGGCTACACCTTC. This chain uses TRBV2 with TRBJ1-2; 8 bases map to TRBD1. Germline CDR1 SNHLY, CDR2 FYNNEI. CDR3 length: 15 amino acids.

The rearrangement joins TRBV10-3 to TRBJ1-5, with D uncertain. This CDR3 region has 12 residues. Germline values: CDR1 ENHRY, CDR2 SYGVKD. Trimming left V 5 bases short and J 6 bases short, with 8 bases between. CDR3 sequence (DNA): TGTGCCATCAGTAATACGAGTCAGCCCCAGCATTTT. Translation gives CAISNTSQPQHF.

This clonotype was counted many times. Germline is not matched at one junction end, which may reflect a read error. The chain links TRBV29-1 to TRBJ1-5; D is possibly TRBD1 (6 bases). The CDR3 loop spans 12 amino acids. From germline, CDR1 is SQVTM and CDR2 ANQGSEA. The CDR3 DNA reads TGCAGCGTCAAACAGGGAGGGCAGCTCCAGCATTTT. It codes for CSVKQGGQLQHF.

This clonotype came up many times. The chain links TRBV7-9 to TRBJ1-5; 9 bases are shared with TRBD1. The CDR3 runs to 15 residues. Germline V gene lookup returns CDR1 SEHNR and CDR2 FQNEAQ (reference sequence). Losses at the gene ends were 5 bases for V and 4 bases for J; bases not matched to a gene: 6. The CDR3 DNA reads as TGTGCCAGCAGCCCCCCCGGGACAGGGAATCAGCCCCAGCATTTT. Translated: CASSPPGTGNQPQHF.

Comments on this clonotype: This may stem from a read error, because a much larger clone lies one nucleotide away. The chain links TRBV3-1 to TRBJ2-3; TRBD2 agrees at 11 bases. CDR3 length equals 17 residues. From germline, CDR1 is LGHDT and CDR2 YNNKEL (reference sequence). CDR3 sequence (DNA): TGTGCCAGCACCCAAGATTCGGGACTAGCGGGCACAGATACGCAGTATTTT. It yields the protein CASTQDSGLAGTDTQYF.

Ten or more counts support this clonotype. CDR3 region: CASSPPGDVVTGELFF. The CDR3 DNA is TGTGCCAGCAGTCCGCCGGGCGACGTGGTCACCGGGGAGCTGTTTTTT. The rearrangement links TRBV27 to TRBJ2-2, with D hard to call. The CDR3 consists of 16 residues. From germline, CDR1 is MNHEY and CDR2 SMNVEV (reference sequence). Trimming stripped 5 bases from V and 4 bases from J, with 17 bases between.

V usage is TRBV30 and J usage is TRBJ1-5, with D unresolved. Germline V lookup: CDR1 GTSNPN, CDR2 SVGIG (reference sequence). The CDR3 totals 13 residues. V lost 2 bases to trimming and J lost 0 bases, with 5 bases between them. The CDR3 loop reads CAWSPDSNQPQHF. Written as DNA, the CDR3 is TGTGCCTGGAGTCCTGATAGCAATCAGCCCCAGCATTTT.